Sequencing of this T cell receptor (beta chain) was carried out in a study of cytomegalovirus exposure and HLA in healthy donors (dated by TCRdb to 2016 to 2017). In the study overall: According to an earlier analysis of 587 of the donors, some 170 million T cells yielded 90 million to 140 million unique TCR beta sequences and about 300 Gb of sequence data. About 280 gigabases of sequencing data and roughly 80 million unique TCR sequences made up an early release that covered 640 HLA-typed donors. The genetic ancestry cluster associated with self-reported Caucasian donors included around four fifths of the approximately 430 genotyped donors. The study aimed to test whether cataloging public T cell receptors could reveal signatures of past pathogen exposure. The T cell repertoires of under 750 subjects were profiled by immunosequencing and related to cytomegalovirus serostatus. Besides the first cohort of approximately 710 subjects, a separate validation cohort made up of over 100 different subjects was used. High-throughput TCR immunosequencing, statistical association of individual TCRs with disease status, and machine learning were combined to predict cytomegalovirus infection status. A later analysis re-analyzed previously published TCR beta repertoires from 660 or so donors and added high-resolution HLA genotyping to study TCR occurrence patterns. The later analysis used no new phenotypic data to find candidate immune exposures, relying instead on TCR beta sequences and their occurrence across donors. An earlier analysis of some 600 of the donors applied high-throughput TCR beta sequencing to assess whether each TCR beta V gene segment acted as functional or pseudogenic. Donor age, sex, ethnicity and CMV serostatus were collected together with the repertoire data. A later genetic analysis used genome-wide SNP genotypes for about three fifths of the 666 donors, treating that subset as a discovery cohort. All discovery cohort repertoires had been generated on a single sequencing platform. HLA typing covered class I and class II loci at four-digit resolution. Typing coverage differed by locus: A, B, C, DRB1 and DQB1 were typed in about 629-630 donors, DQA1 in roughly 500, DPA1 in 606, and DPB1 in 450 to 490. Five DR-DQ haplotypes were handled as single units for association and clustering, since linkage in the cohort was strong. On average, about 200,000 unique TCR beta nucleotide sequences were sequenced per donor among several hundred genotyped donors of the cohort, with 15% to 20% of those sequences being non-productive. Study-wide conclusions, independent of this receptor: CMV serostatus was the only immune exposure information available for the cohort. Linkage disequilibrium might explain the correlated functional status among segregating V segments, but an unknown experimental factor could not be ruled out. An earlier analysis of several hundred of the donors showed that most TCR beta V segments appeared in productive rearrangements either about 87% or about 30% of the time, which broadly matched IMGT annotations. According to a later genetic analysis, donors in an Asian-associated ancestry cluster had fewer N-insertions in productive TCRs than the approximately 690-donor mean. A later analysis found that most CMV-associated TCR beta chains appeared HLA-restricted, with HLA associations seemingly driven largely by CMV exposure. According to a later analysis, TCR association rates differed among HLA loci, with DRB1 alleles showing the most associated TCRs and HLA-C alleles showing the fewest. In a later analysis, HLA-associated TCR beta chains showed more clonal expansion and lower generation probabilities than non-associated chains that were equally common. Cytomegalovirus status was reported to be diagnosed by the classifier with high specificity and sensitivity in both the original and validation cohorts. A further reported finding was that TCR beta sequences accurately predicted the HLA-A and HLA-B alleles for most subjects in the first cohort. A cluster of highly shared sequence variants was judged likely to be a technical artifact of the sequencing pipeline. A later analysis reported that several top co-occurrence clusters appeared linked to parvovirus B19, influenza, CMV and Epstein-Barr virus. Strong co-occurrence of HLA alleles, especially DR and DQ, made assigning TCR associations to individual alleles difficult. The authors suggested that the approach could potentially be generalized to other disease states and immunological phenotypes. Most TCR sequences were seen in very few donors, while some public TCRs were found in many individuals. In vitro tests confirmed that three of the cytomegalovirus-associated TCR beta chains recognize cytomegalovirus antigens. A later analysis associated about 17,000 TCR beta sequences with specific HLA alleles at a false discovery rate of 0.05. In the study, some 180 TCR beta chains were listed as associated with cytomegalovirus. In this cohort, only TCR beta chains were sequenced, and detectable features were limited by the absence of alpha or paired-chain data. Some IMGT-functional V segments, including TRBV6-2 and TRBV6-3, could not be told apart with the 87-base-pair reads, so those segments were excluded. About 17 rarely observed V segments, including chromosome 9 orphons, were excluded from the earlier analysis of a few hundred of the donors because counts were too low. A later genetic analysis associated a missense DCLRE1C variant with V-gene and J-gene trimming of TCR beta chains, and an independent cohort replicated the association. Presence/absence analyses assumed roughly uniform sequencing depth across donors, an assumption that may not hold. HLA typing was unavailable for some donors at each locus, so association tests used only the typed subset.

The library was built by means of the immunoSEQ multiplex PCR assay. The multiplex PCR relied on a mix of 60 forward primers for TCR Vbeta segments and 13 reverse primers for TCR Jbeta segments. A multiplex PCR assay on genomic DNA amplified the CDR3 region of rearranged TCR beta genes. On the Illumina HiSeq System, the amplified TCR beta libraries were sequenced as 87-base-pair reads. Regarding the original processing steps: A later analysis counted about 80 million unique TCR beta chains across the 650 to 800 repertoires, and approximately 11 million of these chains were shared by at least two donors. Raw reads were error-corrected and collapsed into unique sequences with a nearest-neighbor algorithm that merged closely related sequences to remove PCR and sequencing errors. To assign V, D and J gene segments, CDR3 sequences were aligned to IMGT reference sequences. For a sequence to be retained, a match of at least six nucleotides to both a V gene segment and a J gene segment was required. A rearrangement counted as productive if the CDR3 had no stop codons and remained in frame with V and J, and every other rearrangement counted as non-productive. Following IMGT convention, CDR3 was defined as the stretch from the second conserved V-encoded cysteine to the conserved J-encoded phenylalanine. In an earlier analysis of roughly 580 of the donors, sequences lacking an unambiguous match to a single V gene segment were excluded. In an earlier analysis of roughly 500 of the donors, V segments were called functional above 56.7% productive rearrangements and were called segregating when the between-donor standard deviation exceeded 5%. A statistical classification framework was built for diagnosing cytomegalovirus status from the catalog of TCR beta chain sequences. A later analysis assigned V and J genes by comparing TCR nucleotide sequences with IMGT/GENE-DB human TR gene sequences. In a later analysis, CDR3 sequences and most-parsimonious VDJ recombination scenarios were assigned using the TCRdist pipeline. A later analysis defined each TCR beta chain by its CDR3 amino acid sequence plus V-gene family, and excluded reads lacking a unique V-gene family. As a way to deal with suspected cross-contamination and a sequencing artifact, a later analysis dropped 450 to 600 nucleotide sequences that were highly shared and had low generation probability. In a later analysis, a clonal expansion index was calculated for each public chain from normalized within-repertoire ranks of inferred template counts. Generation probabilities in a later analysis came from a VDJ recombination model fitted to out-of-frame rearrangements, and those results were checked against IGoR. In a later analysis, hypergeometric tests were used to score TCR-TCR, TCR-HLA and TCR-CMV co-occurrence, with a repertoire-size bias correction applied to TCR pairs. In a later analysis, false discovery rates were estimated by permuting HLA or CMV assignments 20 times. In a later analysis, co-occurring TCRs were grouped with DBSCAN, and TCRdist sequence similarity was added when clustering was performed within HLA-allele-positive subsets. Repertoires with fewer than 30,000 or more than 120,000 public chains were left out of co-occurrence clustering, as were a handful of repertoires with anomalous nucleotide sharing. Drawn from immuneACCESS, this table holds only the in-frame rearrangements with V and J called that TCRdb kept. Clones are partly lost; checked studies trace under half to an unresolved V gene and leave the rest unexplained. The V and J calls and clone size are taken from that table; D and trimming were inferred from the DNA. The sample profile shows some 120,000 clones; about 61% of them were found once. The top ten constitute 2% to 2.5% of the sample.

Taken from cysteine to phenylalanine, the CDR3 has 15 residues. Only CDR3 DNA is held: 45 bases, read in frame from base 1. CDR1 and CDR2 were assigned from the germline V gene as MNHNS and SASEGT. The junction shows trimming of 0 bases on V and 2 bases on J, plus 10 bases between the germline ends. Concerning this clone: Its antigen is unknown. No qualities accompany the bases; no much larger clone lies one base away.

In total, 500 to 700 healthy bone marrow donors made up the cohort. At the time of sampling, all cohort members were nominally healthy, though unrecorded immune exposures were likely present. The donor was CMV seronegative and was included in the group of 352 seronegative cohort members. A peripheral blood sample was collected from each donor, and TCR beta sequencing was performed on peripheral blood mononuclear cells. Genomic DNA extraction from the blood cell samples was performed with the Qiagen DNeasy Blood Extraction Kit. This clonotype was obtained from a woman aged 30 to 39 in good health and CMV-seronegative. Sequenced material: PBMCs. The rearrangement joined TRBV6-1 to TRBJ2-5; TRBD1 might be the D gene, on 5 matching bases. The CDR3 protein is CASSEAPRQQETQYF. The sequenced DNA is TGTGCCAGCAGTGAAGCGCCGCGACAGCAAGAGACCCAGTACTTC.